The 21 T cell receptor beta chains presented below share a single source sample, sequenced in a study of blood T cell repertoires in COVID-19 (dated by TCRdb to about 2020). Libraries came from the immunoSEQ multiplex PCR assay. Not all clones reach the TCRdb copy of this immuneACCESS table, which keeps in-frame sequences only. Checked studies attribute under half of the gap to unresolved V genes and leave the rest unexplained. The sample data list fewer than 300,000 clones, and around 89% of these were observed just once. Roughly 1.2% of the sample is held by the ten biggest clonotypes. Sequencing was carried out using PBMCs or T cells enriched from blood (not recorded which). Source of these receptors: a woman aged 40 to 55 with acute COVID-19.

The V call is TRBV28, the J call TRBJ1-1; maybe TRBD1 (6 bases). Germline-derived CDR1 and CDR2 are MDHEN and SYDVKM. The CDR3 has 16 amino acids. The V and J ends lost 5 bases and 6 bases respectively, with 22 bases between them. CDR3 nucleotides: TGTGCCAGCAGTCGAGTGGACAGTTCGCCAAACGCTGAAGCTTTCTTT. Translating it yields CASSRVDSSPNAEAFF.

This clone was seen once. The rearrangement links TRBV19 to TRBJ2-7; 7 bases are shared with TRBD1. CDR1 is LNHDA and CDR2 is SQIVND in the germline V gene (reference sequence). The CDR3 has 15 amino acids. V dropped 4 bases and J dropped 4; count of bases not matched to a gene: 10. CDR3 sequence reads: CASSNRGGLNYEQYF. For the CDR3, the DNA is TGTGCCAGTAGTAACCGAGGGGGCTTAAATTACGAGCAGTACTTC.

The rearrangement joins TRBV6-1 to TRBJ1-2, with unresolved D. Trimming took off 1 base at V and 4 bases at J, with 10 bases between the two ends. This CDR3 has 14 amino acids. The germline CDR1 and CDR2 sequences are MNHNS and SASEGT. The CDR3: CASSEVEAAYGYTF. As DNA, the CDR3 is TGTGCCAGCAGTGAAGTGGAGGCGGCCTATGGCTACACCTTC.

The J gene is TRBJ1-4, the V gene TRBV2, with 10 bases fitting TRBD1. Unmatched junction bases numbered 2, after V lost 6 bases and J lost 10 bases. CDR3 size: 12 residues. Germline CDR1 SNHLY, CDR2 FYNNEI. DNA for the CDR3: TGTGCCAGCAGGCGGACAGGGGGAAAACTGTTTTTT. Protein product: CASRRTGGKLFF.

This rearrangement joins TRBV21-1 to TRBJ1-5. TRBV21-1 is marked as a pseudogene. The CDR3 covers 14 residues. The CDR3 DNA follows: TGTGCCAGCAGCAAAGGCGGGAAGGATCAGCCCCAGCATTTT. It is translated as CASSKGGKDQPQHF.

The rearrangement joins TRBV11-3 to TRBJ2-3; TRBD1 agrees at 12 bases. The CDR3 extends over 17 amino acids. CDR1 is SGHNT, CDR2 YENEEA, per germline. With 5 bases clipped from V and 2 bases from J, the junction kept 8 bases outside the gene matches. Here the CDR3 DNA reads TGTGCCAGCAGCCCTTGGGACAGGGGGCGGTCCACAGATACGCAGTATTTT. Amino acid sequence: CASSPWDRGRSTDTQYF.

CDR3 region: CASSPRGLNPPSEQYF. DNA of the CDR3: TGTGCCAGCAGCCCCAGGGGGCTAAACCCTCCCTCCGAGCAGTACTTC. V is TRBV9 and J is TRBJ2-7; TRBD1 matches at 8 bases. This CDR3 is 16 amino acids long. Germline V CDR1 and CDR2: SGDLS, YYNGEE. The V and J ends lost 4 bases and 6 bases, in that order; junction bases with no gene match: 15.

The rearrangement uses TRBV7-9 and TRBJ2-1; D is possibly TRBD2 (5 bases). Deletions cut 8 bases from V and 8 bases from J, with 16 bases between. The CDR3 has 13 residues. The V gene's germline CDR1 is SEHNR and CDR2 FQNEAQ (reference sequence). The chain's CDR3 is CASQKQLGYEQFF. The CDR3 DNA is TGTGCCAGCCAGAAACAACTAGGGTATGAGCAGTTCTTC.

This chain uses TRBV6-1 with TRBJ1-5; the D is unclear. The CDR3 runs to 14 residues. V lost 2 bases and J 11 bases, leaving 16 bases between the germline ends. Germline CDR1 is MNHNS and CDR2 is SASEGT. For the CDR3, the DNA is TGTGCCAGCAGTGAACGGGGTCCGCCCGGGGCCCAGCATTTT. Translation: CASSERGPPGAQHF.

This chain connects TRBV5-5 to TRBJ1-1; possibly TRBD1 for D (5 bases). The CDR3 has 15 amino acids. The V gene lost 4 bases and the J gene lost 0 bases, with 13 bases spanning the gap. Per the germline V gene, CDR1 is SGHKS and CDR2 is YYEKEE (reference sequence). CDR3 sequence reads: CASSPQTGMNTEAFF. CDR3 coding DNA: TGTGCCAGCAGCCCCCAAACAGGCATGAACACTGAAGCTTTCTTT.

The chain couples TRBV28 to TRBJ1-2; 7 nucleotides align to TRBD1. CDR1 and CDR2 from the germline V gene are MDHEN and SYDVKM. The V gene end was trimmed by 5 bases and the J gene end by 5 bases; junction bases not matched to a gene: 8. CDR3 size: 14 residues. In DNA form, the CDR3 reads TGTGCCAGCAGTCCCCTTGGACAGGCTTATGGCTACACCTTC. The encoded protein is CASSPLGQAYGYTF.

The J gene is TRBJ1-6, the V gene TRBV6-6; 7 bases match TRBD1. Germline V gene sequence: CDR1 MNHNY, CDR2 SVGAGI (reference sequence). The V and J ends lost 5 bases and 2 bases, in that order; junction bases with no gene match: 12. The CDR3 covers 18 residues. The CDR3 loop reads CASSLAQGWRTYNSPLHF. The CDR3 DNA follows: TGTGCCAGCAGTCTAGCACAGGGGTGGAGAACCTATAATTCACCCCTCCACTTT.

The J gene is TRBJ2-2, the V gene TRBV19; 13 bases fit TRBD2. With V trimmed by 9 bases and J by 6 bases, 7 bases remained unmatched. The CDR3 has 15 residues. CDR1 and CDR2 (germline): LNHDA, SQIVND (reference sequence). In nucleotides, the CDR3 is TGTGCCAGCGGGACTAGCGGGAAGTCATCCGGGGAGCTGTTTTTT. This sequence encodes CASGTSGKSSGELFF.

The chain has TRBV28 and TRBJ1-2; tentative D call: TRBD1 (5 bases). Germline CDR1 is MDHEN and CDR2 is SYDVKM. V was trimmed by 5 bases and J by 11 bases, leaving 12 bases between them. The CDR3 contains 11 residues. The CDR3 nucleotides read TGTGCCAGCAGTGTGCTTCAGGGTTACACCTTC. This codes for CASSVLQGYTF.

This chain links TRBV9 with TRBJ1-4, with D possibly being TRBD1 (6 bases). Trimming shortened V by 4 bases and J by 8 bases, and 18 bases separated the two germline ends. This CDR3 comprises 15 residues. Germline-derived CDR1 and CDR2 are SGDLS and YYNGEE. In DNA, the CDR3 is TGTGCCAGCAGCCCCCAGGCAGGGGTGGGGGAAAAACTGTTTTTT. It is translated as CASSPQAGVGEKLFF.

This clone was found a few times. CDR3 region: CASSLHYSNYNEQFF. CDR3 DNA: TGTGCCAGCAGCTTACATTACAGTAACTACAATGAGCAGTTCTTC. The chain combines TRBV7-9 with TRBJ2-1, with D unresolved. The V and J ends lost 2 bases and 3 bases respectively, with 11 bases between them. Germline CDR1 SEHNR, CDR2 FQNEAQ (reference sequence). CDR3 length equals 15 residues.

V gene TRBV19 combines with J gene TRBJ2-7, with 10 bases aligning to TRBD1. This CDR3 comprises 16 residues. V dropped 5 bases and J dropped 0; count of bases not matched to a gene: 7. Germline V lookup: CDR1 LNHDA, CDR2 SQIVND (reference sequence). As DNA, the CDR3 is TGTGCCAGTAGTCCCCAGGGGACAGGGGCCTCCTACGAGCAGTACTTC. Encoded protein: CASSPQGTGASYEQYF.

This chain joins TRBV7-8 and TRBJ2-1, with D maybe TRBD1 (5 bases). CDR1 SGHVS and CDR2 FQNEAQ come from the germline V gene. The CDR3 has 15 residues. Trimming pared 5 bases from V and 2 bases from J, leaving 13 bases between. The CDR3, as DNA: TGTGCCAGCAGCCGAAGTCAGGGTACCTACAATGAGCAGTTCTTC. It specifies CASSRSQGTYNEQFF.

This clone was counted only a few times. The gene calls are TRBV5-1 and TRBJ2-1; TRBD2 matches 12 bases. The CDR3 extends over 21 amino acids. Germline assignment: CDR1 SGHRS and CDR2 YFSETQ. V lost 0 bases to trimming and J lost 0 bases; unmatched junction nucleotides: 13. The CDR3: CASSLVAGTSGLLSSYNEQFF. The CDR3 DNA reads TGCGCCAGCAGCTTGGTTGCGGGGACTAGCGGGCTCTTAAGCTCCTACAATGAGCAGTTCTTC.

This rearrangement joins TRBV2 to TRBJ1-3; D not certain. Per the germline V gene, CDR1 is SNHLY and CDR2 is FYNNEI. The V and J ends lost 3 bases and 7 bases respectively, with 13 bases between them. The CDR3 runs 14 residues. CDR3 region: CASSDWGERNTIYF. The CDR3 nucleotides read TGTGCCAGCAGTGACTGGGGAGAGAGGAACACCATATATTTT. Full variable domain (rest looked up from reference TRBV2 and TRBJ1-3): EPEVTQTPSHQVTQMGQEVILRCVPISNHLYFYWYRQILGQKVEFLVSFYNNEISEKSEIFDDQFSVERPDGSNFTLKIRSTKLEDSAMYFCASSDWGERNTIYFGEGSWLTVV.

This clone was counted once. The V call is TRBV6-4, the J call TRBJ2-1; D perhaps matches TRBD2 (6 bases). Germline CDR1 MRHNA, CDR2 SNTAGT. This CDR3 contains 16 residues. V was clipped by 4 bases and J by 4 bases, with 17 bases between them. CDR3 bases: TGTGCCAGCAGTGCTTTTTCGCGGGGCCTTTACAATGAGCAGTTCTTC. It specifies CASSAFSRGLYNEQFF.